The 20 T cell receptor beta chains below all came from one sample that was sequenced in a study of T-cell memory formation after mild COVID-19. TCRdb re-called the 5' RACE reads through MiXCR, storing one row per CDR3 protein. Here the sample spans roughly 2,500 distinct CDR3 sequences, about two thirds being singletons. The sequencing sample was made of PBMCs or a T cell subset sorted from them (not recorded which). The receptors originated from an adult who had mild COVID-19 (a few samples of this study predate the infection). Cell type and time point are not known.

This sequence joins TRBV7-9 and TRBJ2-2, with D uncertain. Germline loops: CDR1 SEHNR, CDR2 FQNEAQ (reference sequence). The V end was cut by 1 base, the J end by 1 base, with 4 bases between. The CDR3 has 14 residues. The CDR3 sequence is CASSLGVNTGELFF. CDR3 coding DNA: TGTGCCAGCAGCTTAGGGGTGAACACCGGGGAGCTGTTTTTT.

By share, this clonotype ranks as large. This chain links TRBV5-1 with TRBJ2-1, with 11 bases lining up with TRBD2. The ends lost 0 bases at V and 4 bases at J; junction bases unmatched: 6. The CDR3 extends over 17 amino acids. Germline CDR1 is SGHRS and CDR2 is YFSETQ. The CDR3 nucleotides read TGCGCCAGCAGCTTGGCCCCCCTAGCGGGGGGTTACAATGAGCAGTTCTTC. Translated, it gives CASSLAPLAGGYNEQFF. The complete variable domain, with remaining parts taken from reference TRBV5-1 and TRBJ2-1, reads KAGVTQTPRYLIKTRGQQVTLSCSPISGHRSVSWYQQTPGQGLQFLFEYFSETQRNKGNFPGRFSGRQFSNSRSEMNVSTLELGDSALYLCASSLAPLAGGYNEQFFGPGTRLTVL.

The chain recombines TRBV5-1 with TRBJ2-3; 9 nucleotides align to TRBD1. This CDR3 spans 15 amino acids. The V gene's germline CDR1 is SGHRS and CDR2 YFSETQ. The ends lost 1 base at V and 3 bases at J; junction bases unmatched: 3. CDR3 residues: CASSLMDRGTDTQYF. DNA of the CDR3: TGCGCCAGCAGCTTGATGGACAGGGGAACAGATACGCAGTATTTT.

J is TRBJ2-7 and V is TRBV25-1; 9 bases agree with TRBD1. The trim removed 5 bases at V and 0 bases at J, leaving 5 bases unmatched. CDR1 is MGHDK, CDR2 SYGVNS, per germline. The CDR3 loop spans 15 amino acids. CDR3 residues: CASSPGQGLSYEQYF. CDR3 coding DNA: TGTGCCAGCAGTCCGGGACAGGGCCTCTCCTACGAGCAGTACTTC.

This chain links TRBV12-3 or TRBV12-4 with TRBJ2-3; D might be TRBD1 or TRBD2, each matching 5 bases. The CDR3 covers 14 residues. V lost 9 bases and J 1 base, leaving 14 bases between the germline ends. The CDR3 coding sequence is TGTGCCAGAGGTAGAGGGGCCGGCACAGATACGCAGTATTTT. As protein: CARGRGAGTDTQYF.

This clonotype is classed as large. At one boundary the junction diverges from the germline segment, which might be a read error. This sequence joins TRBV5-1 and TRBJ2-1; 9 bases are a match to TRBD1. The CDR3 totals 13 residues. The germline CDR1 and CDR2 sequences are SGHRS and YFSETQ. Here the CDR3 DNA reads TGCGCCTGCAGGGGACAGGGTGCGGATGAGCAGTTCTTC. This gives the protein CACRGQGADEQFF.

The J gene is TRBJ1-2, the V gene TRBV7-2, with TRBD1 as a possible D gene (5 bases). Trimming pared 3 bases from V and 3 bases from J, leaving 11 bases between. Germline assignment: CDR1 SGHTA and CDR2 FQGNSA. The CDR3 covers 14 residues. The CDR3 sequence is CASSFQGGDYGYTF. The CDR3 nucleotides read TGTGCCAGCAGCTTCCAGGGAGGGGACTATGGCTACACCTTC. Full variable domain (rest looked up from reference TRBV7-2 and TRBJ1-2): GAGVSQSPSNKVTEKGKDVELRCDPISGHTALYWYRQSLGQGLEFLIYFQGNSAPDKSGLPSDRFSAERTGGSVSTLTIQRTQQEDSAVYLCASSFQGGDYGYTFGSGTRLTVV.

This chain links TRBV6-1 with TRBJ2-3, with D unclear. The CDR3 runs 15 residues. V gave up 3 bases and J gave up 2 bases, with 12 bases separating them. Germline V gene sequence: CDR1 MNHNS, CDR2 SASEGT. The CDR3 spells CASSELHLTTDTQYF. The CDR3 bases are TGTGCCAGCAGTGAGCTTCATCTTACCACAGATACGCAGTATTTT.

V gene TRBV7-2 combines with J gene TRBJ2-1; 7 nucleotides agree with TRBD1. Trimming took 1 base from V and 5 from J; bases not matched to a gene: 5. The germline V gene has CDR1 SGHTA and CDR2 FQGNSA. The CDR3 covers 15 residues. Here the CDR3 reads CASSLVGTADNEQFF. CDR3 nucleotide sequence: TGTGCCAGCAGCTTAGTAGGGACAGCGGACAATGAGCAGTTCTTC. Drawing the rest from reference TRBV7-2 and TRBJ2-1, the complete variable domain is GAGVSQSPSNKVTEKGKDVELRCDPISGHTALYWYRQSLGQGLEFLIYFQGNSAPDKSGLPSDRFSAERTGGSVSTLTIQRTQQEDSAVYLCASSLVGTADNEQFFGPGTRLTVL.

The V call is TRBV9, the J call TRBJ2-3; 9 positions match TRBD2. J lost 0 bases, V lost 1 base, and 9 bases had no gene match. The CDR3 covers 18 residues. The V gene's germline CDR1 is SGDLS and CDR2 YYNGEE. The CDR3 DNA reads as TGTGCCAGCAGCGTATCCCATGGACTAGCGCCAAGCACAGATACGCAGTATTTT. The encoded protein is CASSVSHGLAPSTDTQYF.

In this sample, this clonotype is large. The V gene is TRBV7-8, the J gene TRBJ2-3; D is unclear. V was shortened by 6 bases and J by 3 bases, with 10 bases between the two germline ends. From germline, CDR1 is SGHVS and CDR2 FQNEAQ. CDR3 length: 13 residues. The CDR3 DNA sequence: TGTGCCAGCAGTTTCTACGGGACAGATACGCAGTATTTT. Protein product: CASSFYGTDTQYF. Supplemented by reference TRBV7-8 and TRBJ2-3, the full variable domain reads GAGVSQSPRYKVAKRGQDVALRCDPISGHVSLFWYQQALGQGPEFLTYFQNEAQLDKSGLPSDRFFAERPEGSVSTLKIQRTQQEDSAVYLCASSFYGTDTQYFGPGTRLTVL.

This chain uses TRBV6-2 or TRBV6-3 with TRBJ2-3; D not certain. V was cut by 4 bases and J by 0 bases, with 5 bases left in between. The CDR3 extends over 13 amino acids. The germline V gene encodes CDR1 MNHEY and CDR2 SVGEGT. The CDR3, as DNA: TGTGCCAGCAGTTTGACTAGCACAGATACGCAGTATTTT. Protein: CASSLTSTDTQYF.

This clonotype rates as large (0.1 to 1%). The chain is built from TRBV12-3 or TRBV12-4 and TRBJ1-1, with D unclear. Trimming left V 7 bases short and J 10 bases short, with 22 bases between. The CDR3 is 14 amino acids. CDR3 sequence: CASTHGIPPWGAFF. The CDR3 DNA is TGTGCCAGCACCCACGGGATCCCCCCGTGGGGAGCTTTCTTT.

This clonotype is large in the sample. This chain joins TRBV2 and TRBJ2-5, with D unclear. The length of the CDR3 is 15 residues. Germline CDR1 and CDR2: SNHLY and FYNNEI. V lost 1 base to trimming and J lost 1 base, with 10 bases between them. Here the CDR3 reads CASSEGAVVQETQYF. In DNA form, the CDR3 reads TGTGCCAGCAGTGAAGGTGCGGTCGTCCAAGAGACCCAGTACTTC.

This clonotype has a count of ten or more. The rearrangement joins TRBV27 to TRBJ2-7, with 7 bases aligning to TRBD2. The V gene end was trimmed by 6 bases and the J gene end by 2 bases; junction bases not matched to a gene: 10. The CDR3 length is 15 residues. Germline CDR1 reads MNHEY; CDR2 reads SMNVEV (reference sequence). The CDR3 loop reads CASSQWGGTPYEQYF. CDR3 DNA sequence: TGTGCCAGCAGCCAATGGGGGGGTACGCCCTACGAGCAGTACTTC.

This clonotype is labeled large. The chain joins TRBV6-2 or TRBV6-3 to TRBJ1-2; D remains unclear. V gave up 6 bases and J gave up 5 bases, with 16 bases separating them. Per the germline V gene, CDR1 is MNHEY and CDR2 is SVGEGT. The CDR3 extends over 14 amino acids. CDR3: CASRWPGPRYGYTF. CDR3 bases: TGTGCCAGCAGATGGCCCGGACCGCGTTATGGCTACACCTTC.

The chain employs TRBV12-3 or TRBV12-4 and TRBJ2-5, with TRBD2 matching 7 bases. Judging by the DNA end, TRBJ2-7 fits better; the J call may be wrong. This CDR3 spans 14 amino acids. CDR3 DNA: TGTGCCAGCAGTCTTGGGGGGGTAGGCTACGAGCAGTACTTC. Translating gives CASSLGGVGYEQYF.

In nucleotides, the CDR3 is TGTGCCAGCAGCTTTGGCAGGCACTCCTACGAGCAGTACTTC. Translation: CASSFGRHSYEQYF. The chain couples TRBV7-2 to TRBJ2-7; D gene unclear. Trimming shortened V by 3 bases and J by 0 bases, and 9 bases separated the two germline ends. CDR1 and CDR2 (germline): SGHTA, FQGNSA. CDR3 length: 14 amino acids.

The chain combines TRBV29-1 with TRBJ2-5; TRBD2 agrees at 10 bases. V gave up 7 bases and J gave up 5 bases; unmatched junction bases: 10. The CDR3 extends over 14 amino acids. Germline V gene lookup returns CDR1 SQVTM and CDR2 ANQGSEA. CDR3: CSAPSAGGTETQYF. The CDR3 DNA is TGCAGCGCTCCGTCAGCGGGGGGGACGGAGACCCAGTACTTC.

This clonotype was recorded only once. The chain combines TRBV12-3 or TRBV12-4 with TRBJ1-5; 7 bases line up with TRBD1. J was trimmed by 7 bases and V by 5 bases; bases with no gene match: 5. The CDR3 covers 13 residues. As DNA, the CDR3 is TGTGCCAGCAGTCTGGGACAGTTCCAGCCCCAGCATTTT. Amino acids: CASSLGQFQPQHF.